This T cell receptor beta chain derives from a study of STAT3 mutations in large granular lymphocyte leukemia. Average productive template count per sample was approximately 40,000. Sequenced by immunoSEQ multiplex PCR; TCRdb stores in-frame clones only, minus some. The table shows about 34,000 clones, with approximately 84% occurring only once. General study results and limits: Every T-LGLL patient had at least one immunodominant TCRbeta clonotype. Persisting codominant clonotypes may have hidden a small pathogenic clone.

For this clone: Its cognate antigen is unknown.

CDR3 length equals 15 residues. Germline CDR1 reads SGHVS; CDR2 reads FQNEAQ. The V gene end was trimmed by 5 bases and the J gene end by 5 bases; junction bases not matched to a gene: 4. The genes are TRBV7-8 and TRBJ2-2; 11 bases align to TRBD2. This sequence originates from a man aged 55 to 69 with T-cell large granular lymphocyte leukemia. Some clones in this sample may be carry-over from other donors' samples. The specimen was peripheral blood mononuclear cells. The CDR3 DNA follows: TGTGCCAGCAGCCATATAGCGGGAGGGACCGGGGAGCTGTTTTTT. Its protein is CASSHIAGGTGELFF.